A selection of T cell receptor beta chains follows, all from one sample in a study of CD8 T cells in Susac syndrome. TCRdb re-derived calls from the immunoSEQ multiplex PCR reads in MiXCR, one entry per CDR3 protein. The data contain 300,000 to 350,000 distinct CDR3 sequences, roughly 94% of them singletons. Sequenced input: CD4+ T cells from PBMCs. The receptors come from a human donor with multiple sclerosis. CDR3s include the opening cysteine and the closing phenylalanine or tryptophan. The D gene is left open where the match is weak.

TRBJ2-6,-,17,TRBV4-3,CASSQEPGISGANVLTF,TGCGCCAGCAGCCAAGAACCAGGTATCTCTGGGGCCAACGTCCTGACTTTC
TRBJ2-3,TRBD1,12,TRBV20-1,CSARGQADTQYF,TGCAGTGCTCGGGGACAGGCGGATACGCAGTATTTT
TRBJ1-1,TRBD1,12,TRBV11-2,CASSSLQGGAFF,TGTGCCAGCAGCTCCCTACAGGGGGGAGCTTTCTTT
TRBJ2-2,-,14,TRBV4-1,CASSQIPYTGELFF,TGCGCCAGCAGCCAAATCCCGTACACCGGGGAGCTGTTTTTT
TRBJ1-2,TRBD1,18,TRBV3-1,CASSQDMGTAGGNYGYTF,TGTGCCAGCAGCCAAGACATGGGGACCGCAGGGGGTAACTATGGCTACACCTTC
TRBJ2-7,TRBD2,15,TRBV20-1,CSVRGSGGISYEQYF,TGCAGTGTAAGAGGTAGCGGGGGAATTTCCTACGAGCAGTACTTC
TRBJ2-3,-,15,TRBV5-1,CASSLRVGSTDTQYF,TGCGCCAGCAGCCTCAGGGTGGGTAGCACAGATACGCAGTATTTT
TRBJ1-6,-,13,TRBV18,CTSRTRNNSPLHF,TGTACCAGCAGGACGAGGAATAATTCACCCCTCCACTTT
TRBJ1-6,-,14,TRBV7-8,CASSLDRAGSPLHF,TGTGCCAGCAGCTTAGACCGGGCGGGATCACCCCTCCACTTT
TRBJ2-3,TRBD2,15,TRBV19,CASSLGLVLTDTQYF,TGTGCCAGTAGTTTGGGACTAGTCCTCACAGATACGCAGTATTTT
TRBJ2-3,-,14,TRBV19,CASSPEELTDTQYF,TGTGCCAGTAGCCCAGAAGAACTCACAGATACGCAGTATTTT
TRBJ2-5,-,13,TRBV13,CASSLPAGETQYF,TGTGCCAGCAGCTTACCAGCAGGGGAGACCCAGTACTTC
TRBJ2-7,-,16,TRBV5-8,CASSLSRGVTGYEQYF,TGTGCCAGCAGCTTGAGTCGAGGGGTCACAGGCTACGAGCAGTACTTC
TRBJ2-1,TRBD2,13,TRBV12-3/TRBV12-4,CASSRTPGTSPFF,TGTGCCAGCAGCCGTACCCCCGGGACTAGCCCGTTCTTC